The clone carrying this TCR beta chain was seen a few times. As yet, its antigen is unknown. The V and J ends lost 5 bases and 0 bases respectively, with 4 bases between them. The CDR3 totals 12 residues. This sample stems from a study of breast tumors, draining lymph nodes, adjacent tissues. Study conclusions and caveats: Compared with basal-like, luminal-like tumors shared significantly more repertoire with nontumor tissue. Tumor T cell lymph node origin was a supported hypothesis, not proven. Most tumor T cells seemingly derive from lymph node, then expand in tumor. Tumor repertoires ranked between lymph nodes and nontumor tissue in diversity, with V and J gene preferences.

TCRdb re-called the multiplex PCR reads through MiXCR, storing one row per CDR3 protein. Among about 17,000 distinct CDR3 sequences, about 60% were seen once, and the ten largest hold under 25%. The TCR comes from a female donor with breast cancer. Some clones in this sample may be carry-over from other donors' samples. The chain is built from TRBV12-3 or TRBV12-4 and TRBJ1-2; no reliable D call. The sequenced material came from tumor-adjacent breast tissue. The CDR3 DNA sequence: TGTGCCAGCAGTCGAACTAACTATGGCTACACCTTC. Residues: CASSRTNYGYTF.